This T cell receptor (beta chain) was obtained from a study of T cells in Graves' hyperthyroidism and ophthalmopathy (dated by TCRdb to between 2019 and 2020). With respect to the entire study: Peripheral blood was sampled at the time of initial diagnosis, prior to any treatment. A discovery cohort of approximately 100 patients, about 43 with Graves' ophthalmopathy and about 60 with stable Graves' hyperthyroidism, was used to find distinguishing TCR V-J signatures. Prospective prediction of ophthalmopathy was tested in an independent validation cohort of 18 to 20 hyperthyroidism patients and some 17 patients who later progressed to ophthalmopathy. The 100 or so discovery patients were randomly divided into training and test sets at a 7:3 ratio. The study also compared thyroid tissue and blood T-cell repertoires from about six Graves' hyperthyroidism patients. Once sampling was done, hyperthyroidism patients were given methimazole at a starting dose of 30 mg daily, whereas ophthalmopathy patients were given high-dose intravenous methylprednisolone. The paper reports TCR Vbeta CDR3 sequencing of approximately 140 peripheral blood samples: approximately 41 ophthalmopathy, roughly 80 hyperthyroidism and approximately 17 progressor patients. What the research found in general, with its limitations: Sample size was not statistically predetermined, and blinding of investigators to group allocation was not performed. Most expanded thyroid clonotypes (frequency above 0.001) were also found in blood, which suggests that blood repertoires may mirror thyroid immune responses. Ophthalmopathy was separated from stable hyperthyroidism by a 13 V-J signature model, with approximately 89% sensitivity and 81% to 83% specificity obtained in cross-validation and 80%/75% obtained in testing. During validation, the model predicted progression to ophthalmopathy a median of approximately 6.5 months ahead of onset, with more than 55% sensitivity and about 75% specificity.

As to this clonotype: Its antigen is currently not known. A much larger clone is a single base away; this may be a read error.

Taken from cysteine to phenylalanine, the CDR3 has 17 residues. The sequence is cut down to CDR3 DNA, 51 bases in frame from base 1. CDR1 is given as SGHVS and CDR2 as FQNEAQ, both from the germline V gene. Trimming costs V 4 bases and J 5 bases, and their ends lie 21 bases apart. Hyperthyroidism patients were newly diagnosed, had a disease duration of under 2 months, and were aged 18 to 65 years. Any patient with an uncontrolled infection, another autoimmune disease, pregnancy or lactation was excluded. Diagnoses were established on the basis of clinical symptoms, serum thyroxine and TRAb, thyroid ultrasound, and orbital computed tomography. Blood from progressor patients was collected at the time of first diagnosis with hyperthyroidism, before any ophthalmopathy symptoms had appeared. PBMCs were isolated from more than 9 ml of fresh peripheral blood by Ficoll-Paque density gradient centrifugation. Patients classed as progressors first received a Graves' hyperthyroidism diagnosis and then went on to develop ophthalmopathy during follow-up. Total RNA was extracted using Trizol reagent, and RNA quality was assessed on an Agilent 2100 Bioanalyzer.

The TCR beta CDR3 regions were amplified from the RNA transcripts. The first round of RT-PCR for the TCR CDR3 was performed with the HTBI primer set and the Qiagen OneStep RT-PCR kit. Libraries were constructed in a second round of multiplex PCR, after which size selection and purification were performed. Libraries were sequenced paired-end with 100 bp reads on an Illumina HiSeq2000. From the authors' description of their analysis: SOAPnuke was used to process the raw data, with reads discarded if the reads contained adapters or uncalled bases, had a mean Phred below 15, or lacked an exact constant-primer or identifier match. High-quality paired reads were merged with COPE v1.2.5, and unique nucleotide sequences were defined as clonotypes. Clonotypes were aligned to IMGT TRBV, TRBD and TRBJ reference segments using MiTCR v1.1. Analysis was restricted to V-J combinations with a frequency above 0.0001, which covered approximately 99% of repertoires. A TCS score was defined as the ratio between F50 (clonal expansion) and ExV (chaos), using BLOSUM62-based TCRdist between CDR3 peptides within each V-J. Welch's t-statistics and random forest reduced fewer than 550 V-J features to 10 to 15, which were used in a naive Bayes classifier (R e1071). TCRdb redid the processing of the public reads, applying fastp at Q25 and MiXCR, and retained in-frame beta chains. CDR3 protein sequences are deduplicated, and each keeps its most common genes and DNA. TCRdb, not the authors, supplied the V and J calls. The sample table contains fewer than 400,000 distinct CDR3 sequences; only one count was recorded for 15% to 19% of them. The ten biggest clones cover roughly a quarter of the sample.

Recombination joined TRBV7-8 with TRBJ2-1, with the D gene not clear enough to name. The clonotype comes from a woman between 18 and 30 years old with Graves' hyperthyroidism that later progressed to Graves' ophthalmopathy. What was sequenced was blood. Here the CDR3 is given as CASSWIGRAAPDNEQFF. Read as DNA, the sequence is TGTGCCAGCAGCTGGATAGGTAGGGCAGCCCCGGACAATGAGCAGTTCTTC.